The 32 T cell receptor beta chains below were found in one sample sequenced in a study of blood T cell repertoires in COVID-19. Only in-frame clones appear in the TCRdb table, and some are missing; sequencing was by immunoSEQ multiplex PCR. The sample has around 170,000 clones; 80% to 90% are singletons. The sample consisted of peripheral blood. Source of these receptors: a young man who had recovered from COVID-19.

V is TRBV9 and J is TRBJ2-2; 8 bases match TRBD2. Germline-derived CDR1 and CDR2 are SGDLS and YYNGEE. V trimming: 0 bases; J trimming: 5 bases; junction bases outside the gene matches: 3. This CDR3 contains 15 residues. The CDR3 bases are TGTGCCAGCAGCGTAGGAGCGGGAGTTACCGGGGAGCTGTTTTTT. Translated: CASSVGAGVTGELFF.

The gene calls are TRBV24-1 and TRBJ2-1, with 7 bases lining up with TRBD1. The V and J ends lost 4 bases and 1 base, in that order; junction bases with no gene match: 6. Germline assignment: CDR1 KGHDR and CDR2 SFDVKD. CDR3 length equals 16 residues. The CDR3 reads CATSDRNRGSYNEQFF. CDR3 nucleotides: TGTGCCACCAGTGACCGCAACAGGGGTTCCTACAATGAGCAGTTCTTC.

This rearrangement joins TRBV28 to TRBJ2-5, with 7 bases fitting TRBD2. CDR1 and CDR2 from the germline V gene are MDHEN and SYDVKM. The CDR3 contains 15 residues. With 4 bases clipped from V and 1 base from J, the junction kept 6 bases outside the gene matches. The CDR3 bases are TGTGCCAGCAGTTCAGAGACTAGCAGCCAAGAGACCCAGTACTTC. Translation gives CASSSETSSQETQYF. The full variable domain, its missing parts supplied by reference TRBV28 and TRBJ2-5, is DVKVTQSSRYLVKRTGEKVFLECVQDMDHENMFWYRQDPGLGLRLIYFSYDVKMKEKGDIPEGYSVSREKKERFSLILESASTNQTSMYLCASSSETSSQETQYFGPGTRLLVL.

The CDR3 DNA sequence: TGTGCCAGCAGCTTGCGGAGGCCGTACCAAGAGACCCAGTACTTC. It encodes CASSLRRPYQETQYF. The J gene is TRBJ2-5, the V gene TRBV5-6, with a possible D match to TRBD2 (5 bases). The CDR3 covers 15 residues. The V gene's germline CDR1 is SGHDT and CDR2 YYEEEE. The V gene lost 1 base and the J gene lost 0 bases, with 10 bases spanning the gap.

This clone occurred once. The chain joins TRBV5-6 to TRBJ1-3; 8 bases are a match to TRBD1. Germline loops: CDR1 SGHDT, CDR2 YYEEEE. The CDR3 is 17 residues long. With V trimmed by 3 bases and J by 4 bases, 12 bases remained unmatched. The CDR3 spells CASSSEVRTGYGNTIYF. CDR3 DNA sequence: TGTGCCAGCAGCTCGGAGGTTAGGACAGGGTACGGAAACACCATATATTTT.

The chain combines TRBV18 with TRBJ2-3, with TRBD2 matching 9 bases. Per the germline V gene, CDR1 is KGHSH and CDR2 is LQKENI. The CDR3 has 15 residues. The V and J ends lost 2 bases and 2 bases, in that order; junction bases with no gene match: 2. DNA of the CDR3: TGTGCCAGCTCACCAAGGACTAGCGACACAGATACGCAGTATTTT. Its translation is CASSPRTSDTDTQYF.

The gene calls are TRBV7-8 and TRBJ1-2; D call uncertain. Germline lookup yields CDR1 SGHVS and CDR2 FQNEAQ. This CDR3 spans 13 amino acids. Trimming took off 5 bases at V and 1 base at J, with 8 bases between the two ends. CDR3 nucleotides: TGTGCCAGCAGCCCCGACTTTAACTATGGCTACACCTTC. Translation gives CASSPDFNYGYTF.

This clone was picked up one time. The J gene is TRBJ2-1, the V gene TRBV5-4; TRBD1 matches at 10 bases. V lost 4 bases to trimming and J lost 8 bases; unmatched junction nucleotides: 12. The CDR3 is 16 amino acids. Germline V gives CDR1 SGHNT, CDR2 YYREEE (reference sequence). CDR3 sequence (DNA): TGTGCCAGCAGCCCGGCGGGGACAGGGGCGGTCTATGAGCAGTTCTTC. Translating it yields CASSPAGTGAVYEQFF.

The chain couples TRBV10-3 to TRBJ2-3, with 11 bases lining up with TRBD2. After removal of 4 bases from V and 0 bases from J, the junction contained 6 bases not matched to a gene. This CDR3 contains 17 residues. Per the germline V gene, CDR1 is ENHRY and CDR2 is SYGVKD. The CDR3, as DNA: TGTGCCATCAGTGCCACGGGACTAGCGGCGAGCACAGATACGCAGTATTTT. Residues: CAISATGLAASTDTQYF.

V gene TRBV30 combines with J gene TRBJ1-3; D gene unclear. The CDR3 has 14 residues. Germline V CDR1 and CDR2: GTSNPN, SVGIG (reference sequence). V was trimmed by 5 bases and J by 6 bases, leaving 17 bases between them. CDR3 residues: CAWLEDRNVNTIYF. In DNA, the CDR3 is TGTGCCTGGTTAGAGGATCGGAATGTAAACACCATATATTTT.

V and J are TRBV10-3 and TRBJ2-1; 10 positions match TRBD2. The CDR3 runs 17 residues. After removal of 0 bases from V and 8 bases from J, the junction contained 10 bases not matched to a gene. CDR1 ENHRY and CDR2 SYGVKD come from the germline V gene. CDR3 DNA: TGTGCCATCAGTGAGTCCCTTCCAGCTAGCGGGAGTTATGAGCAGTTCTTC. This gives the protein CAISESLPASGSYEQFF.

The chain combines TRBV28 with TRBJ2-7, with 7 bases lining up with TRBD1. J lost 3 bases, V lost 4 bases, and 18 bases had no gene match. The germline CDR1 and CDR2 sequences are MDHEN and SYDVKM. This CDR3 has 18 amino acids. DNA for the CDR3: TGTGCCAGCAGTTATCGGACAGGTCTAAATCAACTCCTCTACGAGCAGTACTTC. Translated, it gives CASSYRTGLNQLLYEQYF.

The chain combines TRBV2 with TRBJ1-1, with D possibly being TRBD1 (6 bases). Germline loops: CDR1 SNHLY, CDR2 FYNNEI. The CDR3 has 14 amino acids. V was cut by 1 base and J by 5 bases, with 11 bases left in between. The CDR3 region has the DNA TGTGCCAGCAGTGAAGAGCAGGGGTGGACTGAAGCTTTCTTT. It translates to CASSEEQGWTEAFF. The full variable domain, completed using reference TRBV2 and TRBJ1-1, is EPEVTQTPSHQVTQMGQEVILRCVPISNHLYFYWYRQILGQKVEFLVSFYNNEISEKSEIFDDQFSVERPDGSNFTLKIRSTKLEDSAMYFCASSEEQGWTEAFFGQGTRLTVV.

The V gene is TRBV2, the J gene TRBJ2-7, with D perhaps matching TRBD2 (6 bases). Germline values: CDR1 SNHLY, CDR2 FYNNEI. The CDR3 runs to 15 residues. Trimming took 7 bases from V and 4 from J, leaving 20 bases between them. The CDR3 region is CASTSAQTVPYEQYF. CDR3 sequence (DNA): TGTGCCAGCACTAGCGCCCAAACCGTACCATACGAGCAGTACTTC. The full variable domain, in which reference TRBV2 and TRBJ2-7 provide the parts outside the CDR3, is EPEVTQTPSHQVTQMGQEVILRCVPISNHLYFYWYRQILGQKVEFLVSFYNNEISEKSEIFDDQFSVERPDGSNFTLKIRSTKLEDSAMYFCASTSAQTVPYEQYFGPGTRLTVT.

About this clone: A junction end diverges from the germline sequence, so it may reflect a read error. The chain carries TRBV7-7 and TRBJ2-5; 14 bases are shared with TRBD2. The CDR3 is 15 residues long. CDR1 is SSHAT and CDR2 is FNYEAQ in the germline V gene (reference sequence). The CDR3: CASSGLAGGLETQYF. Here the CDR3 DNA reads TGTGCTAGCAGCGGACTAGCGGGAGGACTTGAGACCCAGTACTTC.

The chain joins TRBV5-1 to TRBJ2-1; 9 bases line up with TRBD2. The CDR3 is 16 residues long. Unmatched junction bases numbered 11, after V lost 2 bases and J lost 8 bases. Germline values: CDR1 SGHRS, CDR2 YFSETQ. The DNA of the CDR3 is TGCGCCAGCAGCTTTGCGGGAGGGAGTTATATAGATGAGCAGTTCTTC. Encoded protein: CASSFAGGSYIDEQFF.

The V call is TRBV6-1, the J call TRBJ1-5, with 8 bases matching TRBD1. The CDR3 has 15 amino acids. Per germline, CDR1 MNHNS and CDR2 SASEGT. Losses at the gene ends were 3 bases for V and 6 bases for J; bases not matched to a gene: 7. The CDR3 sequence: CASSEGRGRGQPQHF. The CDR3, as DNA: TGTGCCAGCAGTGAGGGCAGGGGGCGAGGTCAGCCCCAGCATTTT.

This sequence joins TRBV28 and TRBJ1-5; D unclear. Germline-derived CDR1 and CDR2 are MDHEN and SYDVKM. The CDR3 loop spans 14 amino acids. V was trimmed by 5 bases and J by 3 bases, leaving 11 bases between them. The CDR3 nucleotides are TGTGCCAGCAGTGTCGGTCTTGACAATCAGCCCCAGCATTTT. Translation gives CASSVGLDNQPQHF.

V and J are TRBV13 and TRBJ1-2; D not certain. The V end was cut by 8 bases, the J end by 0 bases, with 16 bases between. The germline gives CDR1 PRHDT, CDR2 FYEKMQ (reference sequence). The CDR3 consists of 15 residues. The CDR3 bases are TGTGCCAGCCCCCGTGGTAAAACGGCTAACTATGGCTACACCTTC. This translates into CASPRGKTANYGYTF.

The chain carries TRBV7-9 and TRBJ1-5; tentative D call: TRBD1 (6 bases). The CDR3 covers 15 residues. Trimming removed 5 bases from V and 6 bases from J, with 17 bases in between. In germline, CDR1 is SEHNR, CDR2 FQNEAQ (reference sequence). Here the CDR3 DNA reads TGTGCCAGCAGCCCGGCCCCCCGGGACACTCAGCCCCAGCATTTT. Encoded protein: CASSPAPRDTQPQHF.

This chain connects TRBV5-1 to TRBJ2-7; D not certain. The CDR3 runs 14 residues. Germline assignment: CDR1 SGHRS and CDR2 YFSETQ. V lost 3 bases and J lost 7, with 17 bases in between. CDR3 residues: CASSWVAVAGEQYF. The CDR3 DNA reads TGCGCCAGCAGCTGGGTGGCGGTGGCCGGTGAGCAGTACTTC.

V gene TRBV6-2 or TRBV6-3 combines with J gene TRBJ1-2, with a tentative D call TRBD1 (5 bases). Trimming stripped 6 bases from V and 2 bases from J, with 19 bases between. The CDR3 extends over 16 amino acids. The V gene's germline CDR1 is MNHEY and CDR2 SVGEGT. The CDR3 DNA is TGTGCCAGCAGCAATCCTCAGGGATTAGCCAACTATGGCTACACCTTC. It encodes CASSNPQGLANYGYTF.

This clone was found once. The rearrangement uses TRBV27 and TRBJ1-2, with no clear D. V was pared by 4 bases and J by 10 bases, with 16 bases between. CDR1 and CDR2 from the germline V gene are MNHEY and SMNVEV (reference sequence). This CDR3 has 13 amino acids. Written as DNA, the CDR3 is TGTGCCAGCAGTTCAGCTGCATCAGGTGCCTACACCTTC. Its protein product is CASSSAASGAYTF.

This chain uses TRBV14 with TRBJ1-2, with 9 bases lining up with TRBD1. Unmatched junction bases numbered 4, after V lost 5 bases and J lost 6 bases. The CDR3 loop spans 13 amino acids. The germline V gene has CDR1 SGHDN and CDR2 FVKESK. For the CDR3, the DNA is TGTGCCAGCAGCGTTGACAGGGGGAATGGCTACACCTTC. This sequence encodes CASSVDRGNGYTF.

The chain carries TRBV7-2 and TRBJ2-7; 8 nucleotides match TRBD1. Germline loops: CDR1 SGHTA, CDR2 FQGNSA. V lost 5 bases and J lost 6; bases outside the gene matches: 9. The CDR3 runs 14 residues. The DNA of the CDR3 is TGTGCCAGCAGCCCCGTAGACAGGGGAAGCGAGCAGTACTTC. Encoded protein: CASSPVDRGSEQYF.

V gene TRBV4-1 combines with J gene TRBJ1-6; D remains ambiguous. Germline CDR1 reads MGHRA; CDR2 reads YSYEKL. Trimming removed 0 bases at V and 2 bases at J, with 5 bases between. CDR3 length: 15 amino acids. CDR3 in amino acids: CASSQEQAYNSPLHF. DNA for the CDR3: TGCGCCAGCAGCCAAGAGCAGGCCTATAATTCACCCCTCCACTTT.

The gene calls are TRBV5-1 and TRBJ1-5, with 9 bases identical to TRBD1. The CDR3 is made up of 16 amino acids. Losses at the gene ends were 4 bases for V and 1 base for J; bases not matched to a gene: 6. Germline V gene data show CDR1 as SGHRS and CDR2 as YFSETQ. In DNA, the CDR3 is TGCGCCAGCAGCCTAGGACAGGGGCAGAGCAATCAGCCCCAGCATTTT. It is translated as CASSLGQGQSNQPQHF. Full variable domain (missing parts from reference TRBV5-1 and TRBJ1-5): KAGVTQTPRYLIKTRGQQVTLSCSPISGHRSVSWYQQTPGQGLQFLFEYFSETQRNKGNFPGRFSGRQFSNSRSEMNVSTLELGDSALYLCASSLGQGQSNQPQHFGDGTRLSIL.

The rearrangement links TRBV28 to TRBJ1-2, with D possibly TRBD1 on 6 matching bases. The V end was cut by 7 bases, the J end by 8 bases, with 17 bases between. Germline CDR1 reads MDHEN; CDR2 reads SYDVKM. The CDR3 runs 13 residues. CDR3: CASTGQGRYGYTF. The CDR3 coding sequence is TGTGCCAGCACGGGGCAGGGGCGGTACGGCTACACCTTC.

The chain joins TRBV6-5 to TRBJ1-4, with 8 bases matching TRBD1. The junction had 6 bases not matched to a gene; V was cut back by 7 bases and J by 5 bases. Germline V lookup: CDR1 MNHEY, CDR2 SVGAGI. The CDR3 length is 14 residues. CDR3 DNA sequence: TGTGCCAGCAATCTCGACAGGGGAAATGAAAAACTGTTTTTT. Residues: CASNLDRGNEKLFF.

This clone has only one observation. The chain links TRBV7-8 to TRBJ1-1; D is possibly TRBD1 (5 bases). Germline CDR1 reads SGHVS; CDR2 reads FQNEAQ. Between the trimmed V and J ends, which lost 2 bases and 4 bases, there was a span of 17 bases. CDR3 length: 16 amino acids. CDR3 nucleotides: TGTGCCAGCAGCTTAAGGGGAGGCAGTCCGGTCACTGAAGCTTTCTTT. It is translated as CASSLRGGSPVTEAFF.

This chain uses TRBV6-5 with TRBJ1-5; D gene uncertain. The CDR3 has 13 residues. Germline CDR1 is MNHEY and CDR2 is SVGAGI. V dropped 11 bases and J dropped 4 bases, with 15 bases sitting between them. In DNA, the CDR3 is TGTGCCGCTTCCCTGGGCAGAAATCAGCCCCAGCATTTT. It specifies CAASLGRNQPQHF.

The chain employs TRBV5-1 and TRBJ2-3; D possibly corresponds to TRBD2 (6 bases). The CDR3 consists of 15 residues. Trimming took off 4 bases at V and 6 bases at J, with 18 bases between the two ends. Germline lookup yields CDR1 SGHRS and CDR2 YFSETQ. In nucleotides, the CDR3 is TGCGCCAGCAGCCCCCGACCGGGACTTTCTGATACGCAGTATTTT. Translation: CASSPRPGLSDTQYF.